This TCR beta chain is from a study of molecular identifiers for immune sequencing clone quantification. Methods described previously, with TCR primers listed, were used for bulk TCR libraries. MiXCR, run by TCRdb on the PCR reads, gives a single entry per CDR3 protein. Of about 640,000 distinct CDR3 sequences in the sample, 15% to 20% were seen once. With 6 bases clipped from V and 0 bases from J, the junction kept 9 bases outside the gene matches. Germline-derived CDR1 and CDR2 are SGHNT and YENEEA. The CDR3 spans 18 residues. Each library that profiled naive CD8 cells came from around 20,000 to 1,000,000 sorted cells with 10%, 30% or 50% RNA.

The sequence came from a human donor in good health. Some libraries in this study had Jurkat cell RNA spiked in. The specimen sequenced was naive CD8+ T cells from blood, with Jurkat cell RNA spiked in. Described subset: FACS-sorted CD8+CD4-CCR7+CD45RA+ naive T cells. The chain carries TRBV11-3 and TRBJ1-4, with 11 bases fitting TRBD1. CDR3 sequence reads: CASSSGQGAYATNEKLFF. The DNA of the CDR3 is TGTGCCAGCAGTTCAGGACAGGGGGCCTATGCAACTAATGAAAAACTGTTTTTT.